Following are 30 T cell receptor beta chains from one sample sequenced in a study of post-analysis software for immune sequencing data. No antigen has been assigned to these receptors. General study points: Controls had lower frequencies than patients of a few TRBV segments, which included TRBV5-6, TRBV5-1 and TRBV20-1.

Tagging with unique molecular identifiers was a feature of the TCR beta cDNA libraries. TCRdb reprocessed the PCR reads with MiXCR, giving one entry per CDR3 protein. In the table there are roughly 180,000 distinct CDR3 sequences, over 25% of which are singletons. Sequencing was carried out using blood. All receptors come from a girl aged 10 to 17 with multiple sclerosis.

J is TRBJ1-1 and V is TRBV4-1; 7 nucleotides agree with TRBD1. CDR1 and CDR2 (germline): MGHRA, YSYEKL. The junction had 6 bases not matched to a gene; V was cut back by 6 bases and J by 5 bases. The CDR3 is 13 residues long. DNA for the CDR3: TGCGCCAGCAGACAGGGGTTTGGAACTGAAGCTTTCTTT. It yields the protein CASRQGFGTEAFF.

This clonotype was counted a few times. The chain uses TRBV6-6 and TRBJ2-5; TRBD2 agrees at 7 bases. This CDR3 is 16 amino acids long. After removal of 6 bases from V and 3 bases from J, the junction contained 13 bases not matched to a gene. Per germline, CDR1 MNHNY and CDR2 SVGAGI (reference sequence). The CDR3 region has the DNA TGTGCCAGCAGCCAAACCGGGACTATTCTGAAAGAGACCCAGTACTTC. Protein: CASSQTGTILKETQYF.

In the case of this clonotype: A much more abundant neighbour one base away suggests this may be a read error. The J gene is TRBJ2-1, the V gene TRBV15; D is undetermined. Germline-derived CDR1 and CDR2 are LNHNV and YYDKDF (reference sequence). This CDR3 has 13 amino acids. CDR3 residues: CATCSSIDNEQFF. In nucleotides, the CDR3 is TGTGCCACCTGCAGTTCCATCGACAATGAGCAGTTCTTC.

This chain joins TRBV7-9 and TRBJ1-3; D remains ambiguous. The CDR3 consists of 12 residues. V gave up 9 bases and J gave up 0 bases, with 6 bases separating them. In germline, CDR1 is SEHNR, CDR2 FQNEAQ (reference sequence). The CDR3 bases are TGTGCCAGTACAAGCTCTGGAAACACCATATATTTT. Translating gives CASTSSGNTIYF.

This clonotype turned up a few times. The chain joins TRBV6-1 to TRBJ2-1; 7 nucleotides align to TRBD2. The V segment lost 1 base and the J segment 7 bases; nucleotides outside the gene matches: 13. The germline V gene has CDR1 MNHNS and CDR2 SASEGT. The CDR3 totals 17 residues. The CDR3 nucleotides are TGTGCCAGCAGTGAAGGAATGGGGGAGGGCCTCAGAAATGAGCAGTTCTTC. Translation gives CASSEGMGEGLRNEQFF.

This clonotype was recorded only once. Since a much larger clone is just one base distant, this may be a read error. J is TRBJ2-5 and V is TRBV6-1; 11 bases agree with TRBD2. The J call may not be correct, given that the DNA end is closer to TRBJ2-1. This CDR3 is 15 amino acids long. CDR1 MNHNS and CDR2 SASEGT come from the germline V gene. The CDR3, as DNA: TGTGCCAGCAGCACAACTAGCGGGAGACAAGAGACCCAGTTCTTC. The encoded protein is CASSTTSGRQETQFF.

The V call is TRBV7-8, the J call TRBJ2-7; weak D call: TRBD2 (6 bases). Trimming pared 7 bases from V and 5 bases from J, leaving 18 bases between. Germline CDR1 is SGHVS and CDR2 is FQNEAQ. The length of the CDR3 is 14 residues. The CDR3 spells CASITSDGSNEQYF. The CDR3 coding sequence is TGTGCCAGCATCACAAGCGACGGGAGTAACGAGCAGTACTTC.

This clonotype showed up many times. CDR3 sequence: CASNSGSGDTDTQYF. DNA for the CDR3: TGTGCCAGCAATAGCGGGAGTGGGGACACAGATACGCAGTATTTT. The chain carries TRBV7-8 and TRBJ2-3, with TRBD2 matching 9 bases. Trimming took 7 bases from V and 2 from J; bases not matched to a gene: 7. Germline-derived CDR1 and CDR2 are SGHVS and FQNEAQ. The CDR3 is 15 amino acids.

On this clonotype: Possible read error: a much larger clone is one base away. The gene calls are TRBV12-3 or TRBV12-4 and TRBJ2-3; D tentatively reads TRBD1 or TRBD2 (5 bases each). The CDR3 totals 16 residues. Deletions cut 10 bases from V and 4 bases from J, with 24 bases between. CDR3 coding DNA: TGTGCCAACACACCCCAAAGGGACCCCCGGTCAGATACGCAGTATTTT. Protein product: CANTPQRDPRSDTQYF.

This chain links TRBV19 with TRBJ2-7; D gene unclear. The CDR3 is made up of 13 amino acids. V was cut by 5 bases and J by 5 bases, with 13 bases left in between. CDR1 and CDR2 from the germline V gene are LNHDA and SQIVND (reference sequence). This CDR3 reads CASSGAARNEQYF. The CDR3 DNA follows: TGTGCCAGTAGTGGCGCGGCGAGGAACGAGCAGTACTTC. Full variable domain (rest looked up from reference TRBV19 and TRBJ2-7): DGGITQSPKYLFRKEGQNVTLSCEQNLNHDAMYWYRQDPGQGLRLIYYSQIVNDFQKGDIAEGYSVSREKKESFPLTVTSAQKNPTAFYLCASSGAARNEQYFGPGTRLTVT.

This clonotype has a handful of counts. The V gene is TRBV7-9, the J gene TRBJ2-7; no clear D gene. The CDR3 has 12 amino acids. Per the germline V gene, CDR1 is SEHNR and CDR2 is FQNEAQ (reference sequence). Trimming cost V 6 bases and J 0 bases, with 6 bases left between them. The DNA of the CDR3 is TGTGCCAGCAGAATCGGCTCCTACGAGCAGTACTTC. Its protein product is CASRIGSYEQYF.

Note on this clonotype: A much larger clone differs from this one at a single base, so this may be a read error. The chain recombines TRBV25-1 with TRBJ1-1; possibly TRBD1 for D (5 bases). V shed 6 bases and J shed 9 bases, with 11 bases lying between them. Germline CDR1 reads MGHDK; CDR2 reads SYGVNS. The CDR3 covers 11 residues. The CDR3 loop is CASRWAGKAFF. The DNA of the CDR3 is TGTGCCAGCAGGTGGGCAGGGAAAGCTTTCTTT.

As to this clonotype: Since a much larger clone is just one base distant, this may be a read error. CDR3 coding DNA: TGTGCCAGCAGTTACTCGAGGTCTAGCGCCACTCATGAGCAGTACTTC. This codes for CASSYSRSSATHEQYF. The rearrangement links TRBV6-5 to TRBJ2-5, with D perhaps TRBD2 (6 bases). The CDR3 is 16 residues long. The germline V gene encodes CDR1 MNHEY and CDR2 SVGAGI. Trimming took off 0 bases at V and 11 bases at J, with 22 bases between the two ends.

This clonotype was seen more than once but under ten times. The chain links TRBV20-1 to TRBJ2-2; D uncertain. With 0 bases removed from V and 5 bases from J, the gap between germline ends came to 7 bases. The germline V gene encodes CDR1 DFQATT and CDR2 SNEGSKA (reference sequence). The CDR3 totals 13 residues. This CDR3 is CSARDRPTGELFF. In nucleotides, the CDR3 is TGCAGTGCTAGAGATAGGCCAACCGGGGAGCTGTTTTTT.

This clonotype was found many times. This chain uses TRBV28 with TRBJ2-1; 8 bases align to TRBD1. The J segment lost 7 bases and the V segment lost 7 bases, leaving 18 bases of the junction unmatched. The length of the CDR3 is 17 residues. Germline V gives CDR1 MDHEN, CDR2 SYDVKM. CDR3 nucleotide sequence: TGTGCCAGCACCAAACCCCAAGGACAGGGACATCGTAATGAGCAGTTCTTC. It encodes CASTKPQGQGHRNEQFF. Looking up the rest from reference TRBV28 and TRBJ2-1 gives the full variable domain: DVKVTQSSRYLVKRTGEKVFLECVQDMDHENMFWYRQDPGLGLRLIYFSYDVKMKEKGDIPEGYSVSREKKERFSLILESASTNQTSMYLCASTKPQGQGHRNEQFFGPGTRLTVL.

J is TRBJ1-1 and V is TRBV5-1; perhaps TRBD1 as D (5 bases). The CDR3 is 14 residues long. The V and J ends lost 6 bases and 4 bases respectively, with 16 bases between them. Germline V gene lookup returns CDR1 SGHRS and CDR2 YFSETQ. The CDR3 spells CASKLQAGSTEAFF. For the CDR3, the DNA is TGCGCCAGCAAGCTACAGGCCGGTAGCACTGAAGCTTTCTTT.

This clonotype showed up just a few times. The rearrangement links TRBV27 to TRBJ2-1, with 11 nucleotides matching TRBD2. CDR3 size: 20 residues. V lost 3 bases to trimming and J lost 0 bases; unmatched junction nucleotides: 13. Germline lookup yields CDR1 MNHEY and CDR2 SMNVEV (reference sequence). The CDR3 nucleotides are TGTGCCAGCAGTTTCTACCTTAGGACTAGCGGGTACAGCTCCTACAATGAGCAGTTCTTC. Its protein is CASSFYLRTSGYSSYNEQFF.

This clonotype has a handful of counts. The chain employs TRBV7-9 and TRBJ2-1, with 8 positions matching TRBD1. Germline trimming cut 5 bases from V and 4 bases from J; bases unmatched to any gene: 13. Germline assignment: CDR1 SEHNR and CDR2 FQNEAQ (reference sequence). This CDR3 has 17 amino acids. Here the CDR3 DNA reads TGTGCCAGCAGCCAAATTCCGGGGACAGGAGATTACAATGAGCAGTTCTTC. Protein sequence: CASSQIPGTGDYNEQFF.

The V and J genes are TRBV4-1 and TRBJ2-1; 7 bases fit TRBD2. The CDR3 loop spans 16 amino acids. V was clipped by 5 bases and J by 4 bases; unmatched bases: 11. CDR1 and CDR2 (germline): MGHRA, YSYEKL. For the CDR3, the DNA is TGCGCCAGCAGCTTACAGTCCAGCGGGGTATACAATGAGCAGTTCTTC. This sequence encodes CASSLQSSGVYNEQFF.

The chain combines TRBV29-1 with TRBJ1-2; 7 bases match TRBD1. The V and J ends lost 5 bases and 6 bases, in that order; junction bases with no gene match: 6. Per the germline V gene, CDR1 is SQVTM and CDR2 is ANQGSEA. There are 12 residues in the CDR3. CDR3 coding DNA: TGCAGCGTTCGAATAGGGGGCGATGGCTACACCTTC. Its protein is CSVRIGGDGYTF.

Comment on this clonotype: This sequence may be a read error, since a much larger clone differs from it by one base. This chain links TRBV5-1 with TRBJ1-1, with TRBD1 as a possible D gene (5 bases). The CDR3 is 14 residues long. Germline V gene sequence: CDR1 SGHRS, CDR2 YFSETQ. The CDR3 loop reads CANSGGASRAEAFF. CDR3 bases: TGCGCCAACAGCGGTGGGGCGTCTCGCGCTGAAGCTTTCTTT. The full variable domain, with the rest looked up from reference TRBV5-1 and TRBJ1-1, is KAGVTQTPRYLIKTRGQQVTLSCSPISGHRSVSWYQQTPGQGLQFLFEYFSETQRNKGNFPGRFSGRQFSNSRSEMNVSTLELGDSALYLCANSGGASRAEAFFGQGTRLTVV.

The CDR3 is CASSSMLQGSNQPQHF. For the CDR3, the DNA is TGTGCCAGCAGTAGTATGCTACAGGGGAGCAATCAGCCCCAGCATTTT. V is TRBV27 and J is TRBJ1-5; 7 bases agree with TRBD1. CDR1 is MNHEY and CDR2 is SMNVEV in the germline V gene (reference sequence). V was clipped by 5 bases and J by 1 base; unmatched bases: 8. The length of the CDR3 is 16 residues.

This clonotype showed up many times. The chain combines TRBV4-2 with TRBJ1-2; D might be TRBD1 (5 bases). The CDR3 loop spans 14 amino acids. Trimming left V 1 base short and J 4 bases short, with 10 bases between. The V gene's germline CDR1 is LGHNA and CDR2 YNFKEQ. CDR3 residues: CASSQGDGPYGYTF. The CDR3 bases are TGTGCCAGCAGCCAAGGGGACGGCCCCTATGGCTACACCTTC.

This sequence joins TRBV7-8 and TRBJ1-1; D is uncertain. V lost 1 base to trimming and J lost 7 bases, with 16 bases between them. Germline V gene sequence: CDR1 SGHVS, CDR2 FQNEAQ. The CDR3 runs to 15 residues. CDR3 nucleotides: TGTGCCAGCAGCTTAGATACAATCGCCTGGGGTGAAGCTTTCTTT. This encodes CASSLDTIAWGEAFF.

In its sample, this clonotype was seen once. The V and J genes are TRBV3-1 and TRBJ2-1; 9 positions match TRBD2. This CDR3 is 12 amino acids long. V was clipped by 1 base and J by 14 bases; unmatched bases: 3. Germline values: CDR1 LGHDT, CDR2 YNNKEL (reference sequence). The CDR3 spells CASSQGRTSEFF. CDR3 DNA: TGTGCCAGCAGCCAAGGTCGGACTAGCGAGTTCTTC.

J is TRBJ1-2 and V is TRBV30; D not resolved. Trimming left V 7 bases short and J 8 bases short, with 17 bases between. Germline-derived CDR1 and CDR2 are GTSNPN and SVGIG (reference sequence). This CDR3 region has 12 residues. The CDR3 here is CAFSKEDSGYTF. CDR3 sequence (DNA): TGTGCCTTTTCAAAAGAGGATTCGGGCTACACCTTC.

This clonotype has a count of ten or more. This sequence joins TRBV5-5 and TRBJ2-7; tentatively, D is TRBD2 (6 bases). The germline V gene has CDR1 SGHKS and CDR2 YYEKEE (reference sequence). V lost 4 bases and J lost 3, with 17 bases in between. The CDR3 runs 15 residues. CDR3 amino acids: CASSLAGPRDYEQYF. The CDR3 nucleotides read TGTGCCAGCAGCCTGGCGGGACCAAGAGACTACGAGCAGTACTTC.

This clonotype was counted once. J is TRBJ2-3 and V is TRBV6-5, with D hard to call. The CDR3 is 13 residues long. Trimming pared 11 bases from V and 1 base from J, leaving 13 bases between. Germline values: CDR1 MNHEY, CDR2 SVGAGI. CDR3 residues: CAVRLSGTDTQYF. The CDR3, as DNA: TGTGCCGTTCGACTCTCTGGCACAGATACGCAGTATTTT.

This clonotype was picked up many times. The chain couples TRBV20-1 to TRBJ2-3; maybe TRBD2 (5 bases). Per germline, CDR1 DFQATT and CDR2 SNEGSKA (reference sequence). V was shortened by 0 bases and J by 8 bases, with 18 bases between the two germline ends. This CDR3 is built from 15 residues. The CDR3 coding sequence is TGCAGTGCTAGAGAGGTAGCGAGAATGGAGGTTACGCAGTATTTT. This encodes CSAREVARMEVTQYF.

This clonotype was detected ten times or more. The J gene is TRBJ1-1, the V gene TRBV10-3; D remains unclear. The CDR3 has 13 amino acids. Trimming cost V 7 bases and J 1 base, with 10 bases left between them. Germline CDR1 is ENHRY and CDR2 is SYGVKD. The CDR3 sequence is CAIMEPPNTEAFF. CDR3 nucleotide sequence: TGTGCCATCATGGAGCCCCCGAACACTGAAGCTTTCTTT.